The 16 T cell receptor beta chains given below trace back to one sample, sequenced in a study of cytomegalovirus exposure and HLA in healthy donors (dated by TCRdb to the late 2010s). The library relied on the immunoSEQ multiplex PCR assay. As stored in TCRdb, this immuneACCESS dataset retains in-frame rearrangements with V and J assigned. A fraction of the clones does not appear; measured against another copy, unresolved V genes explain less than half of the discrepancy, and the remainder lacks a known reason. This sample holds around 190,000 clones; roughly nine tenths were observed only once. Jointly, the top ten make up 6% to 8% of the sample. What was sequenced was PBMCs. The source is a man in his thirties or forties in good health and CMV-seropositive.

This chain uses TRBV27 with TRBJ1-1; 7 bases line up with TRBD1. V lost 7 bases, J lost 0 bases, and 8 bases stayed unmatched. The CDR3 has 15 residues. Germline CDR1 reads MNHEY; CDR2 reads SMNVEV (reference sequence). CDR3 coding DNA: TGTGCCAGCAAGGCGCAGGGGGGGATGAACACTGAAGCTTTCTTT. It translates to CASKAQGGMNTEAFF.

The chain couples TRBV5-1 to TRBJ1-1; TRBD1 might be the D (5 bases). Germline V gene sequence: CDR1 SGHRS, CDR2 YFSETQ. The CDR3 length is 14 residues. V was pared by 3 bases and J by 4 bases, with 13 bases between. The CDR3 loop is CASSWGREGTEAFF. Written as DNA, the CDR3 is TGCGCCAGCAGCTGGGGGAGGGAAGGCACTGAAGCTTTCTTT. The entire variable domain, with the rest obtained from reference TRBV5-1 and TRBJ1-1, is as follows: KAGVTQTPRYLIKTRGQQVTLSCSPISGHRSVSWYQQTPGQGLQFLFEYFSETQRNKGNFPGRFSGRQFSNSRSEMNVSTLELGDSALYLCASSWGREGTEAFFGQGTRLTVV.

Concerning this clone: The sample contains more than one DNA sequence encoding this CDR3. The J gene is TRBJ2-1, the V gene TRBV9, with D maybe TRBD1 (6 bases). The CDR3 contains 14 residues. Germline CDR1 is SGDLS and CDR2 is YYNGEE. V lost 0 bases and J 3 bases, leaving 7 bases between the germline ends. CDR3 sequence reads: CASSVGGGYNEQFF. CDR3 DNA sequence: TGTGCCAGCAGCGTAGGAGGGGGCTACAATGAGCAGTTCTTC.

The J gene is TRBJ1-5, the V gene TRBV7-2; D is unresolved. V gave up 2 bases and J gave up 6 bases, with 17 bases separating them. This CDR3 spans 16 amino acids. Looked up from germline, CDR1 is SGHTA and CDR2 is FQGNSA. The CDR3 is CASSLNVVGIGQPQHF. In DNA, the CDR3 is TGTGCCAGCAGCTTAAACGTGGTCGGGATCGGTCAGCCCCAGCATTTT.

This rearrangement joins TRBV30 to TRBJ1-3, with D hard to call. Trimming took 3 bases from V and 4 from J, leaving 10 bases between them. The germline CDR1 and CDR2 sequences are GTSNPN and SVGIG (reference sequence). This CDR3 contains 13 residues. The CDR3 DNA is TGTGCCTGGAGCTCGGGCCCCGGAAACACCATATATTTT. Translation gives CAWSSGPGNTIYF.

CDR3 amino acids: CAAGPNGAGNTEAFF. In nucleotides, the CDR3 is TGTGCCGCCGGTCCCAACGGGGCGGGGAACACTGAAGCTTTCTTT. This chain joins TRBV28 and TRBJ1-1, with D possibly TRBD1 on 5 matching bases. This CDR3 is built from 15 residues. In germline, CDR1 is MDHEN, CDR2 SYDVKM. V gave up 11 bases and J gave up 1 base, with 20 bases separating them.

This clone was observed a single time. V is TRBV27 and J is TRBJ2-1; 7 bases map to TRBD1. This CDR3 has 14 amino acids. The ends lost 7 bases at V and 6 bases at J; junction bases unmatched: 9. Germline CDR1 MNHEY, CDR2 SMNVEV (reference sequence). The CDR3: CASTRQGTINEQFF. CDR3 DNA sequence: TGTGCCAGCACTCGACAGGGAACCATCAATGAGCAGTTCTTC.

The chain combines TRBV28 with TRBJ2-7; D ambiguous. Trimming removed 1 base at V and 2 bases at J, with 9 bases between. Germline V CDR1 and CDR2: MDHEN, SYDVKM. CDR3 length: 14 residues. The CDR3 loop reads CASSLYGNPYEQYF. The CDR3 DNA is TGTGCCAGCAGTTTATACGGAAACCCCTACGAGCAGTACTTC.

This clone has only one observation. This CDR3 is also generated by other DNA sequences in the sample. This sequence joins TRBV30 and TRBJ1-5; D gene unclear. V was cut by 0 bases and J by 4 bases, with 7 bases left in between. CDR1 and CDR2 (germline): GTSNPN, SVGIG (reference sequence). There are 13 residues in the CDR3. The CDR3 spells CAWSVEGNQPQHF. For the CDR3, the DNA is TGTGCCTGGAGTGTAGAAGGTAATCAGCCCCAGCATTTT. The full variable domain, with the rest looked up from reference TRBV30 and TRBJ1-5, is SQTIHQWPATLVQPVGSPLSLECTVEGTSNPNLYWYRQAAGRGLQLLFYSVGIGQISSEVPQNLSASRPQDRQFILSSKKLLLSDSGFYLCAWSVEGNQPQHFGDGTRLSIL.

This rearrangement joins TRBV29-1 to TRBJ2-3, with TRBD2 matching 12 bases. This CDR3 contains 16 residues. Germline assignment: CDR1 SQVTM and CDR2 ANQGSEA. V was clipped by 3 bases and J by 3 bases; unmatched bases: 7. In DNA form, the CDR3 reads TGCAGCGTTGACCGGGCCCTAGCGGGAGGGACAGATACGCAGTATTTT. Protein: CSVDRALAGGTDTQYF.

The V gene is TRBV5-1, the J gene TRBJ2-5, with no clear D. V lost 0 bases and J 0 bases, leaving 15 bases between the germline ends. CDR1 is SGHRS, CDR2 YFSETQ, per germline. The CDR3 totals 17 residues. CDR3 protein: CASSLVRSQSYQETQYF. Here the CDR3 DNA reads TGCGCCAGCAGCTTGGTTCGGAGCCAATCGTACCAAGAGACCCAGTACTTC.

This clone has a handful of counts. The J gene is TRBJ2-1, the V gene TRBV7-9, with D unresolved. Per the germline V gene, CDR1 is SEHNR and CDR2 is FQNEAQ (reference sequence). The V end lost 1 base, the J end lost 2 bases, and 3 bases lay between the germline ends. CDR3 length equals 13 residues. Here the CDR3 DNA reads TGTGCCAGCAGCTTAGAAGCCTACAATGAGCAGTTCTTC. It encodes CASSLEAYNEQFF.

This sequence joins TRBV5-8 and TRBJ2-3; 8 bases are a match to TRBD2. J lost 5 bases, V lost 4 bases, and 9 bases had no gene match. Germline CDR1 is SGHTS and CDR2 is YDEGEE. This CDR3 contains 15 residues. CDR3 in amino acids: CASSPRLARIDTQYF. CDR3 sequence (DNA): TGTGCCAGCAGCCCACGACTAGCGCGGATAGATACGCAGTATTTT.

In its sample, this clone was seen once. The chain combines TRBV7-2 with TRBJ2-5; 8 nucleotides match TRBD2. Losses at the gene ends were 3 bases for V and 1 base for J; bases not matched to a gene: 4. This CDR3 comprises 15 residues. Per the germline V gene, CDR1 is SGHTA and CDR2 is FQGNSA. The CDR3 DNA reads TGTGCCAGCAGCTTTGCGGGGGGCGGCCAAGAGACCCAGTACTTC. Its protein product is CASSFAGGGQETQYF.

Comments on this clone: The sample contains more than one DNA sequence encoding this CDR3. This rearrangement joins TRBV29-1 to TRBJ2-5; TRBD2 agrees at 7 bases. The CDR3 is 12 amino acids. The J segment lost 3 bases and the V segment lost 4 bases, leaving 2 bases of the junction unmatched. From germline, CDR1 is SQVTM and CDR2 ANQGSEA. The CDR3 spells CSVGRGEETQYF. The CDR3 DNA follows: TGCAGCGTTGGTCGGGGGGAAGAGACCCAGTACTTC.

This clone was observed once. J is TRBJ2-6 and V is TRBV5-4; the match to TRBD2 covers 7 bases. This CDR3 is 18 amino acids long. Germline CDR1 reads SGHNT; CDR2 reads YYREEE (reference sequence). Unmatched junction bases numbered 9, after V lost 0 bases and J lost 3 bases. The CDR3 region is CASSLGREGWSGANVLTF. CDR3 in DNA: TGTGCCAGCAGCTTGGGCAGGGAGGGTTGGAGTGGGGCCAACGTCCTGACTTTC. Supplemented by reference TRBV5-4 and TRBJ2-6, the full variable domain reads ETGVTQSPTHLIKTRGQQVTLRCSSQSGHNTVSWYQQALGQGPQFIFQYYREEENGRGNFPPRFSGLQFPNYSSELNVNALELDDSALYLCASSLGREGWSGANVLTFGAGSRLTVL.